A selection of T cell receptor beta chains follows, all from one sample in a study of CD8 T cells in ankylosing spondylitis. TCRdb re-analysed the 5' RACE reads in MiXCR, keeping a single row per CDR3 protein. The table includes about 52,000 distinct CDR3 sequences, about 7.8% detected once. The sample taken for sequencing was blood, either unsorted or a sorted T cell fraction (not recorded which). Every receptor here comes from a female donor with ankylosing spondylitis or in good health (not recorded which). Each CDR3 is given with its conserved first and last residue. Each record gives: J gene, V gene, clone size, D gene, CDR3 protein, CDR3 DNA. D genes are given only for firm matches. Clone sizes are given selectively: once, few, many, or a class where the clone is expanded.

j_gene: TRBJ1-5; v_gene: TRBV20-1; abundance: medium-sized; d_gene: -; CDR3aa: CSARSRMGGGQPQHF; CDR3nt: TGCAGTGCTAGGTCGAGGATGGGCGGAGGTCAGCCCCAGCATTTT
j_gene: TRBJ2-7; v_gene: TRBV11-3; abundance: many; d_gene: -; CDR3aa: CASSLVGQRSDEQYF; CDR3nt: TGTGCCAGCAGCTTAGTGGGACAAAGATCCGACGAGCAGTACTTC
j_gene: TRBJ1-6; v_gene: TRBV7-2; abundance: -; d_gene: -; CDR3aa: CASSLNRGSPLHF; CDR3nt: TGTGCCAGCAGCTTAAATAGGGGTTCACCCCTCCACTTT
j_gene: TRBJ2-7; v_gene: TRBV5-1; abundance: many; d_gene: -; CDR3aa: CASSWDPNYEQYF; CDR3nt: TGCGCCAGCAGCTGGGACCCAAACTACGAGCAGTACTTC
j_gene: TRBJ2-2; v_gene: TRBV2; abundance: many; d_gene: -; CDR3aa: CASSESSGHTGELFF; CDR3nt: TGTGCCAGCAGTGAAAGCAGCGGGCACACCGGGGAGCTGTTTTTT
j_gene: TRBJ2-1; v_gene: TRBV20-1; abundance: many; d_gene: -; CDR3aa: CSARDPGKPYNEQFF; CDR3nt: TGCAGTGCTAGAGACCCGGGCAAGCCCTACAATGAGCAGTTCTTC
j_gene: TRBJ2-3; v_gene: TRBV29-1; abundance: many; d_gene: TRBD2; CDR3aa: CSVETAGGVGFTDTQYF; CDR3nt: TGCAGCGTTGAAACGGCGGGGGGGGTGGGTTTCACAGATACGCAGTATTTT
j_gene: TRBJ2-7; v_gene: TRBV7-1; abundance: many; d_gene: -; CDR3aa: CASSSTSGSYEQYF; CDR3nt: TGTGCCAGCAGCTCCACATCAGGTTCCTACGAGCAGTACTTC
j_gene: TRBJ2-7; v_gene: TRBV11-2; abundance: many; d_gene: TRBD1; CDR3aa: CASSLGSGTGRSEQYF; CDR3nt: TGTGCCAGCAGCTTAGGGTCCGGGACAGGTCGTTCCGAGCAGTACTTC
j_gene: TRBJ1-6; v_gene: TRBV27; abundance: many; d_gene: -; CDR3aa: CASASAGVLSPLHF; CDR3nt: TGTGCCAGCGCCTCGGCGGGGGTTCTCTCACCCCTCCACTTT
j_gene: TRBJ2-1; v_gene: TRBV10-3; abundance: many; d_gene: -; CDR3aa: CAISDEVGEQFF; CDR3nt: TGTGCCATCAGTGACGAAGTAGGTGAGCAGTTCTTC
j_gene: TRBJ1-1; v_gene: TRBV5-1; abundance: many; d_gene: -; CDR3aa: CASSPGARNTEAFF; CDR3nt: TGCGCCAGCAGCCCTGGAGCCAGAAACACTGAAGCTTTCTTT
j_gene: TRBJ1-4; v_gene: TRBV27; abundance: many; d_gene: -; CDR3aa: CASKDGGAGIEKLFF; CDR3nt: TGTGCCAGCAAGGATGGAGGTGCTGGAATCGAAAAACTGTTTTTT
j_gene: TRBJ1-1; v_gene: TRBV7-3; abundance: many; d_gene: -; CDR3aa: CASALGGLNTEAFF; CDR3nt: TGTGCCAGTGCCCTGGGCGGATTGAACACTGAAGCTTTCTTT
j_gene: TRBJ2-4; v_gene: TRBV6-2/TRBV6-3; abundance: many; d_gene: -; CDR3aa: CASTLDSAKNIQYF; CDR3nt: TGTGCCAGCACCTTAGACAGCGCCAAAAACATTCAGTACTTC
j_gene: TRBJ2-1; v_gene: TRBV7-2; abundance: -; d_gene: TRBD2; CDR3aa: CASSLERGAYNEQFF; CDR3nt: TGTGCCAGCAGCTTAGAGCGGGGGGCATATAATGAGCAGTTCTTC
j_gene: TRBJ2-3; v_gene: TRBV2; abundance: few; d_gene: -; CDR3aa: CASLTGTSTDTQYF; CDR3nt: TGTGCCAGCCTGACCGGGACTAGCACAGATACGCAGTATTTT
j_gene: TRBJ1-2; v_gene: TRBV2; abundance: many; d_gene: -; CDR3aa: CASSERSDTYGYTF; CDR3nt: TGTGCCAGCAGTGAACGGAGCGATACCTATGGCTACACCTTC
j_gene: TRBJ2-3; v_gene: TRBV11-3; abundance: -; d_gene: TRBD1; CDR3aa: CASSYRQGQGADTQYF; CDR3nt: TGTGCCAGCAGCTACCGACAGGGGCAGGGGGCAGATACGCAGTATTTT
j_gene: TRBJ1-1; v_gene: TRBV5-1; abundance: many; d_gene: TRBD1; CDR3aa: CASSLGQGGAEAFF; CDR3nt: TGCGCCAGCAGCTTGGGACAGGGTGGAGCTGAAGCTTTCTTT
j_gene: TRBJ2-3; v_gene: TRBV5-1; abundance: many; d_gene: -; CDR3aa: CASSLDASRADTQYF; CDR3nt: TGCGCCAGCAGCTTGGACGCTAGCAGGGCAGATACGCAGTATTTT
j_gene: TRBJ2-4; v_gene: TRBV20-1; abundance: many; d_gene: TRBD2; CDR3aa: CSARSHGGAGNIQYF; CDR3nt: TGCAGTGCTAGAAGTCACGGGGGGGCAGGAAACATTCAGTACTTC
j_gene: TRBJ2-2; v_gene: TRBV20-1; abundance: many; d_gene: -; CDR3aa: CSAPSERGKEVGELFF; CDR3nt: TGCAGTGCCCCCTCCGAGAGGGGGAAGGAGGTCGGGGAGCTGTTTTTT
j_gene: TRBJ2-7; v_gene: TRBV28; abundance: many; d_gene: -; CDR3aa: CASKSGGPVYEQYF; CDR3nt: TGTGCCAGCAAATCCGGGGGGCCCGTCTACGAGCAGTACTTC
j_gene: TRBJ2-3; v_gene: TRBV19; abundance: -; d_gene: -; CDR3aa: CASSTGGTDTQYF; CDR3nt: TGTGCCAGTAGCACCGGGGGCACAGATACGCAGTATTTT
j_gene: TRBJ1-1; v_gene: TRBV9; abundance: many; d_gene: -; CDR3aa: CASSVEGGSEAFF; CDR3nt: TGTGCCAGCAGCGTAGAGGGGGGATCTGAAGCTTTCTTT
j_gene: TRBJ2-7; v_gene: TRBV6-2/TRBV6-3; abundance: many; d_gene: TRBD2; CDR3aa: CASSVFGGTSRQYF; CDR3nt: TGTGCCAGCAGTGTCTTCGGGGGGACTTCTCGGCAGTACTTC
j_gene: TRBJ1-2; v_gene: TRBV5-1; abundance: many; d_gene: -; CDR3aa: CASSPVTQGYGYTF; CDR3nt: TGCGCCAGCAGCCCCGTTACGCAGGGCTATGGCTACACCTTC
j_gene: TRBJ1-2; v_gene: TRBV20-1; abundance: many; d_gene: -; CDR3aa: CSAPPTDRYGYTF; CDR3nt: TGCAGTGCTCCTCCGACAGACCGTTATGGCTACACCTTC
j_gene: TRBJ1-2; v_gene: TRBV3-1; abundance: many; d_gene: -; CDR3aa: CASSPPGRSYGYTF; CDR3nt: TGTGCCAGCAGCCCTCCTGGGCGATCTTATGGCTACACCTTC
j_gene: TRBJ1-1; v_gene: TRBV12-3/TRBV12-4; abundance: many; d_gene: TRBD1; CDR3aa: CASSLGAGGASNEAFF; CDR3nt: TGTGCCAGCAGTTTAGGGGCAGGGGGCGCGTCTAATGAAGCTTTCTTT
j_gene: TRBJ1-5; v_gene: TRBV2; abundance: few; d_gene: -; CDR3aa: CAFCLYGRGLSGPYQPQHF; CDR3nt: TGTGCCTTCTGTTTATATGGGAGAGGGTTGTCAGGGCCCTATCAGCCCCAGCATTTT
j_gene: TRBJ1-2; v_gene: TRBV6-2/TRBV6-3; abundance: many; d_gene: -; CDR3aa: CASSYPGSYGYTF; CDR3nt: TGTGCCAGCAGTTATCCGGGGAGCTATGGCTACACCTTC
j_gene: TRBJ2-1; v_gene: TRBV5-1; abundance: many; d_gene: -; CDR3aa: CASSLWTVSSYNEQFF; CDR3nt: TGCGCCAGCAGCCTGTGGACGGTGAGCTCCTACAATGAGCAGTTCTTC
j_gene: TRBJ2-5; v_gene: TRBV29-1; abundance: many; d_gene: -; CDR3aa: CSVLLSLETQYF; CDR3nt: TGCAGCGTTCTCCTCTCTTTGGAGACCCAGTACTTC
j_gene: TRBJ1-3; v_gene: TRBV12-3/TRBV12-4; abundance: many; d_gene: -; CDR3aa: CASSHGDTIYF; CDR3nt: TGTGCCAGCAGTCACGGGGACACCATATATTTT
j_gene: TRBJ2-1; v_gene: TRBV20-1; abundance: many; d_gene: -; CDR3aa: CSAPTKPYLYNEQFF; CDR3nt: TGCAGTGCTCCGACCAAGCCGTACCTGTACAATGAGCAGTTCTTC
j_gene: TRBJ2-5; v_gene: TRBV21-1; abundance: many; d_gene: -; CDR3aa: CASSNLAGQYQETQYF; CDR3nt: TGTGCCAGCAGCAATTTGGCGGGACAGTACCAAGAGACCCAGTACTTC
j_gene: TRBJ1-1; v_gene: TRBV12-3/TRBV12-4; abundance: many; d_gene: TRBD1; CDR3aa: CASSWGQGLLDTEAFF; CDR3nt: TGTGCCAGCAGCTGGGGACAGGGGCTCTTAGATACTGAAGCTTTCTTT
j_gene: TRBJ1-1; v_gene: TRBV5-1; abundance: many; d_gene: TRBD1; CDR3aa: CASSLARGMNTEAFF; CDR3nt: TGCGCCAGCAGCTTGGCCAGGGGGATGAACACTGAAGCTTTCTTT